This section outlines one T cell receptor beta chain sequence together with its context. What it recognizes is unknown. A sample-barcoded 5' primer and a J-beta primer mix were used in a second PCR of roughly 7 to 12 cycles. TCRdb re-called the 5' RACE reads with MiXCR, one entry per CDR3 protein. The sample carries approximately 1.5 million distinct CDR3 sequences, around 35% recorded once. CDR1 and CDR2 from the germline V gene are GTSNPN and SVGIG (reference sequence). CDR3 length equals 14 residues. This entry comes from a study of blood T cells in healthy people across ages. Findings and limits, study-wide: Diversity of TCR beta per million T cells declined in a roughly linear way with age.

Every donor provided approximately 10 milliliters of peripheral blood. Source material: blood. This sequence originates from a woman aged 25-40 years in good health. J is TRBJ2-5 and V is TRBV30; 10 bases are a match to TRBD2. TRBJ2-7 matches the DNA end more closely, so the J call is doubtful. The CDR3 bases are TGTGCCTGGAGTGCCGGGACTAGCGCGTCCGAGCAGTACTTC. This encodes CAWSAGTSASEQYF.